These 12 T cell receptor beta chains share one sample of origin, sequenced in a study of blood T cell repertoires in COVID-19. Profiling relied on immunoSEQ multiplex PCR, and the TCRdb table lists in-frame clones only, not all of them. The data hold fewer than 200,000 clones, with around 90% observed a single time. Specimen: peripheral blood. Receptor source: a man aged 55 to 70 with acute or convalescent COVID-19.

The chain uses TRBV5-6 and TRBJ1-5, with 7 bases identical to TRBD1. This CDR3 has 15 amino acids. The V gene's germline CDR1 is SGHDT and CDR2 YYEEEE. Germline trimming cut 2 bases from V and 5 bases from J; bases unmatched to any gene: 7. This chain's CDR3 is CASSFRQGRDQPQHF. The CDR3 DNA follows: TGTGCCAGCAGCTTCCGACAGGGTCGGGATCAGCCCCAGCATTTT.

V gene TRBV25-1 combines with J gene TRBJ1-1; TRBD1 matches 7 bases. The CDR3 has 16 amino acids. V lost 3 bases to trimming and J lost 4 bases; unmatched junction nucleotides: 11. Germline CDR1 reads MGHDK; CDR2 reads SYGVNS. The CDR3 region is CASSDVTGPQTTEAFF. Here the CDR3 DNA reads TGTGCCAGCAGTGACGTGACAGGGCCGCAGACCACTGAAGCTTTCTTT.

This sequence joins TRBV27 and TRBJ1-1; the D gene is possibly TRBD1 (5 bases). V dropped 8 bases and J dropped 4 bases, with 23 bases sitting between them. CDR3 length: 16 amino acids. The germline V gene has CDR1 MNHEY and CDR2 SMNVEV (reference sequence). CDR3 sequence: CASYTTVVGARTEAFF. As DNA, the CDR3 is TGTGCCAGCTACACCACCGTCGTAGGGGCGCGCACTGAAGCTTTCTTT.

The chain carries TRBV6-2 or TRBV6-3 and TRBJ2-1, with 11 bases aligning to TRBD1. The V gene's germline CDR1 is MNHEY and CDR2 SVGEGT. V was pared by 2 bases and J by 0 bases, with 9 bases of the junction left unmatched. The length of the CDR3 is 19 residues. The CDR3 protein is CASSYLPGTGGFSYNEQFF. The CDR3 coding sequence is TGTGCCAGCAGTTACCTCCCCGGGACAGGGGGTTTCTCCTACAATGAGCAGTTCTTC.

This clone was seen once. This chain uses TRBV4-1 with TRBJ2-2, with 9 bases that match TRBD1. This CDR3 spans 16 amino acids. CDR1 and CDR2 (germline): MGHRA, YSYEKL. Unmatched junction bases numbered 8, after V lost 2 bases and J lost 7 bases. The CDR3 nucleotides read TGCGCCAGCAGCCAAACCCTACAGGGGGCTGGCGGGGAGCTGTTTTTT. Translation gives CASSQTLQGAGGELFF.

The CDR3 sequence is CASSPQERGGDYNEQFF. CDR3 DNA sequence: TGTGCCAGCTCACCCCAGGAGCGGGGGGGTGACTACAATGAGCAGTTCTTC. The chain couples TRBV18 to TRBJ2-1; 10 bases fit TRBD2. This CDR3 has 17 amino acids. The ends lost 3 bases at V and 3 bases at J; junction bases unmatched: 8. Looked up from germline, CDR1 is KGHSH and CDR2 is LQKENI. Variable domain in full (rest from reference TRBV18 and TRBJ2-1): NAGVMQNPRHLVRRRGQEARLRCSPMKGHSHVYWYRQLPEEGLKFMVYLQKENIIDESGMPKERFSAEFPKEGPSILRIQQVVRGDSAAYFCASSPQERGGDYNEQFFGPGTRLTVL.

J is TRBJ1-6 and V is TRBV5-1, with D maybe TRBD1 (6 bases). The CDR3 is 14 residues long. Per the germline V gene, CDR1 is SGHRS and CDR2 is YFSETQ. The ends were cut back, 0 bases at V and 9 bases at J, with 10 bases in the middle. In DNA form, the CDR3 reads TGCGCCAGCAGCTTGGAGGGGGAGAGTTCACCCCTCCACTTT. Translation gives CASSLEGESSPLHF.

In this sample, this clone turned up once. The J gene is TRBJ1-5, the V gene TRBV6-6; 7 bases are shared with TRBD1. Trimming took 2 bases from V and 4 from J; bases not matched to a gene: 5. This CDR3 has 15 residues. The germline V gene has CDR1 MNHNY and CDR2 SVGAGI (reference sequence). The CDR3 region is CASSYAGGANQPQHF. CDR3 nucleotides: TGTGCCAGCAGTTACGCAGGGGGAGCGAATCAGCCCCAGCATTTT.

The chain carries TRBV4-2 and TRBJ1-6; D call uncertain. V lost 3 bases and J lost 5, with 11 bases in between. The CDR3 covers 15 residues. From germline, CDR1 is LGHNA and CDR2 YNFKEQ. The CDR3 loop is CASSHTRTDNSPLHF. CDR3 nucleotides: TGTGCCAGCAGCCACACTAGGACGGATAATTCACCCCTCCACTTT.

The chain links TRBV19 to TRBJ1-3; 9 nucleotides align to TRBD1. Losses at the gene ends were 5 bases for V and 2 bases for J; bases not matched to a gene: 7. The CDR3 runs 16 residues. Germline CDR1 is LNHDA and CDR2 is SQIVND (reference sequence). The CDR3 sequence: CASSDGTGFTGNTIYF. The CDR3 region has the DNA TGTGCCAGTAGTGACGGGACAGGGTTCACTGGAAACACCATATATTTT.

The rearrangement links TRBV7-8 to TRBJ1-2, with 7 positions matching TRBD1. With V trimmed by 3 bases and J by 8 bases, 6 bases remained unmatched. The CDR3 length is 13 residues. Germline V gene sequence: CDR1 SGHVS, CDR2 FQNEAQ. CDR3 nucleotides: TGTGCCAGCAGCTTGACAGGGCGCGAGGGCTACACCTTC. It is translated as CASSLTGREGYTF.

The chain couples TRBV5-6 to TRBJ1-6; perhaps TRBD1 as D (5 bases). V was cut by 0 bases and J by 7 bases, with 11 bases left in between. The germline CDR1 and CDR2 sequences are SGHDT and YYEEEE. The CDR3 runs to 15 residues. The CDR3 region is CASSLGGGANSPLHF. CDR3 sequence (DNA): TGTGCCAGCAGCTTGGGAGGCGGGGCGAATTCACCCCTCCACTTT. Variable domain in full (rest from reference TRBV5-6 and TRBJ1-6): DAGVTQSPTHLIKTRGQQVTLRCSPKSGHDTVSWYQQALGQGPQFIFQYYEEEERQRGNFPDRFSGHQFPNYSSELNVNALLLGDSALYLCASSLGGGANSPLHFGNGTRLTVT.